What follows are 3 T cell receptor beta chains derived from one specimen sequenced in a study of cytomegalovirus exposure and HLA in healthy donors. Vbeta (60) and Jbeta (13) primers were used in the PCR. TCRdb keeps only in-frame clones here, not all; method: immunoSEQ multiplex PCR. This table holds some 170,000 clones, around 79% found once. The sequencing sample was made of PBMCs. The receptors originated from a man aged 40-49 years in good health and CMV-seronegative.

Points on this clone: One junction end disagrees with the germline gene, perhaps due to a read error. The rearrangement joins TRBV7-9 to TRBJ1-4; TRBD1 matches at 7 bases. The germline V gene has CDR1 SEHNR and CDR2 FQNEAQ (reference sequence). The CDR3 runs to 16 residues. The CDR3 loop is CASSQVRGQSNEKLFF. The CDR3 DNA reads TGCGCCAGCAGCCAAGTGAGGGGACAGTCTAATGAAAAACTGTTTTTT.

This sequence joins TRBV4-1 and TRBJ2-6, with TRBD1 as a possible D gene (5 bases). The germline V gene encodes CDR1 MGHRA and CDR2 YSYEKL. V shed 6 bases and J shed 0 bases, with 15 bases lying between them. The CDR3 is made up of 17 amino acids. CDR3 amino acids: CASRWGPTPSGANVLTF. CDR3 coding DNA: TGCGCCAGCAGATGGGGCCCAACCCCCTCTGGGGCCAACGTCCTGACTTTC.

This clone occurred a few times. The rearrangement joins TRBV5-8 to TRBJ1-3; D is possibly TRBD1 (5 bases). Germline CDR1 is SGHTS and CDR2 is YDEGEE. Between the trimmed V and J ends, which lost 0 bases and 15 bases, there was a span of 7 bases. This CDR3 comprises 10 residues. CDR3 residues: CASSLVGGYF. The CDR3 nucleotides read TGTGCCAGCAGCTTGGTGGGGGGATATTTT.